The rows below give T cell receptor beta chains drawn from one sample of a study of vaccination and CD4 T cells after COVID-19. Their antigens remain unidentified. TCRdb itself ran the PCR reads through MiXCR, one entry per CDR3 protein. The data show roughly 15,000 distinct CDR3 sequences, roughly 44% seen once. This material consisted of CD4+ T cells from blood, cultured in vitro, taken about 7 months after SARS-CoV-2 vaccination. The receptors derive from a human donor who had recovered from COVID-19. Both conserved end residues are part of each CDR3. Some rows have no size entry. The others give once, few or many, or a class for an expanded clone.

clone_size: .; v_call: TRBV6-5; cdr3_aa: CASSYGFQQNNEQFF
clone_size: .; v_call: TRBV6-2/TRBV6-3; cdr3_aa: CASSYADTQPQHF
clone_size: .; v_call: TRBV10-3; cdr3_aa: CAIRRSESTDTQYF
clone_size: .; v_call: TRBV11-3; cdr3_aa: CASSQDRVLLYF
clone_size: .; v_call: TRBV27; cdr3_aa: CASSQGLAGVETQYF
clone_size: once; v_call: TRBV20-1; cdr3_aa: CSARAGLEFGARNEQFF
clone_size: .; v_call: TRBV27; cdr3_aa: CASARTGSSYEQYF
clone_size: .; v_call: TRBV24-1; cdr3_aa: CATSDQGGPYEQYF
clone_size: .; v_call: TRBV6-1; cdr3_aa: CASSVGLRGGGTQYF
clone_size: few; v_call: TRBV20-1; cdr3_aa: CSASSGRARNEQFF
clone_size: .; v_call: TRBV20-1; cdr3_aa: CSARDRRLAGTDTQYF
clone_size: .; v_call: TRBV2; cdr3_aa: CASSPGTGGNQPQHF
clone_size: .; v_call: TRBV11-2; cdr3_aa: CASSPLSPPYGYTF
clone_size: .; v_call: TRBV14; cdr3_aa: CASSQDWARSETQYF
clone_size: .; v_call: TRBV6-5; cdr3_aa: CASSYSNQGDSPLHF
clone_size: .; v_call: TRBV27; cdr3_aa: CASSLDRVQPQHF
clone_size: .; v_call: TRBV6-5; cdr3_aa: CASSLLPGTNYGYTF
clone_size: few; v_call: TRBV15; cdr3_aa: CATSPGFSLAGGLGEQFF
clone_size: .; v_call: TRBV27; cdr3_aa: CASSPRFSNADTQYF
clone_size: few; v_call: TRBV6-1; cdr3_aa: CASSRQGPNNQPQHF
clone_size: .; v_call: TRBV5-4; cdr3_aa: CASRSSGGAIHEQYF
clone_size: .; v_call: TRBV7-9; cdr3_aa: CASSLWGAASSYNEQFF
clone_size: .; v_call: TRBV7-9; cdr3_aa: CASSLANSVYGYTF
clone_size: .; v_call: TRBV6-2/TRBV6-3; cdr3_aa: CASSRTGQGRYGYTF
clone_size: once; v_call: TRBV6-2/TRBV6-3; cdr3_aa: CASSYFLNEQYF
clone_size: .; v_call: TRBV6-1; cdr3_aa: CASSEGSPIGNQPQHF
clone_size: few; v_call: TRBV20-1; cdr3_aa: CSARVPTVNTEAFF
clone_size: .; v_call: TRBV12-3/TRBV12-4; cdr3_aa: CASSQVVSEAFF
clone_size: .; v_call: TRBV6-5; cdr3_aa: CASSYTGTAGYTF
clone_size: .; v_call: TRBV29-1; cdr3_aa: CSVVPMRTGEYNEQFF
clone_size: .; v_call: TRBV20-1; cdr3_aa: CSAGIPSTASNQPQHF
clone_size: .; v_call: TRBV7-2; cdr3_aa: CASSRPQRGGAYEQYF
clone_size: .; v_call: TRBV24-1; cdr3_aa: CATSDPTVATQETQYF
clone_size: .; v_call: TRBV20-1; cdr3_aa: CSARESGSLNEAFF
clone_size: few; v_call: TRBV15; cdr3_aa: CATSRERGSSYNEQFF
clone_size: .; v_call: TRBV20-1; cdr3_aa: CSAQTGGALTEAFF
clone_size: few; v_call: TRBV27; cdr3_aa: CASALRRSEPQHF
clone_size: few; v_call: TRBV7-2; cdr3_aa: CASSARASGETQYF
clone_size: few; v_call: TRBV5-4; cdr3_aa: CASSFLAGEAQYF
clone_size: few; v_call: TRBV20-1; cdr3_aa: CSARDRRGLQPQHF